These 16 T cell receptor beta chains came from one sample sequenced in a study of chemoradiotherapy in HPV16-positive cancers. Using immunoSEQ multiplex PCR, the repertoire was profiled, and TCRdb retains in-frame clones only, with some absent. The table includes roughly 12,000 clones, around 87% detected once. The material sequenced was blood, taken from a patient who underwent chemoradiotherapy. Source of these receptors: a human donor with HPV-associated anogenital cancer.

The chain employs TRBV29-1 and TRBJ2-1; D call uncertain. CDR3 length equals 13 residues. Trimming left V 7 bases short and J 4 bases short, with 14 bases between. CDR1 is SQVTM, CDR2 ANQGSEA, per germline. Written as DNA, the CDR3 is TGCAGCGGCCTCAAATCCGGATACAATGAGCAGTTCTTC. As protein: CSGLKSGYNEQFF.

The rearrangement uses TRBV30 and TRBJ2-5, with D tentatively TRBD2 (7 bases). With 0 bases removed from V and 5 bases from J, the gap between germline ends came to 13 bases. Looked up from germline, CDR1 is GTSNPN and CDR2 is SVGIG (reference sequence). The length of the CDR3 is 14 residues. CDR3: CAWSVRGAWETQYF. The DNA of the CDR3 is TGTGCCTGGAGTGTACGGGGGGCGTGGGAGACCCAGTACTTC.

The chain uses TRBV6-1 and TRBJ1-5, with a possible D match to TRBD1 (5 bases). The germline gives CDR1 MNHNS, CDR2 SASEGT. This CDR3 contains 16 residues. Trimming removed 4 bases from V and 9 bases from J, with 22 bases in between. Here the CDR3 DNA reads TGTGCCAGCAGTGGAGGGGAAATTATCGCAATCCGGCCCCAGCATTTT. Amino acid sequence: CASSGGEIIAIRPQHF.

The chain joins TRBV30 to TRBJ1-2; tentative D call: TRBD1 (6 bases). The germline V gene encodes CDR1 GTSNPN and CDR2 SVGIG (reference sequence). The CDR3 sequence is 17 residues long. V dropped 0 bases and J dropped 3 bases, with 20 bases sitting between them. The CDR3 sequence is CAWSVPGSSTGHYGYTF. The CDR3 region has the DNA TGTGCCTGGAGTGTACCCGGGTCCTCGACAGGCCACTATGGCTACACCTTC.

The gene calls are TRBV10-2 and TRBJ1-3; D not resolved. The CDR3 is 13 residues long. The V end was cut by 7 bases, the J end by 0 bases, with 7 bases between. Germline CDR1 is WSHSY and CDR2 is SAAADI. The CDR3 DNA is TGCGCCAGCATCGCAGACTCTGGAAACACCATATATTTT. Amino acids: CASIADSGNTIYF.

This CDR3 reads CASSSDRGGTNYGYTF. The CDR3, as DNA: TGCGCCAGCAGCTCGGACAGGGGGGGGACTAACTATGGCTACACCTTC. The chain carries TRBV5-1 and TRBJ1-2; 10 bases agree with TRBD1. V shed 3 bases, J shed 0 bases, and the junction held 5 bases outside the gene matches. The germline V gene encodes CDR1 SGHRS and CDR2 YFSETQ. This CDR3 region has 16 residues.

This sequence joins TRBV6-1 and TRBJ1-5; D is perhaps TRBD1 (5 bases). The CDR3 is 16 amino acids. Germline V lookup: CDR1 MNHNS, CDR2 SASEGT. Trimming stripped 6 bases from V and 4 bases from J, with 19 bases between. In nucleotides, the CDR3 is TGTGCCAGCAGCGAATCACGTTCTCGGGGGAATCAGCCCCAGCATTTT. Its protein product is CASSESRSRGNQPQHF.

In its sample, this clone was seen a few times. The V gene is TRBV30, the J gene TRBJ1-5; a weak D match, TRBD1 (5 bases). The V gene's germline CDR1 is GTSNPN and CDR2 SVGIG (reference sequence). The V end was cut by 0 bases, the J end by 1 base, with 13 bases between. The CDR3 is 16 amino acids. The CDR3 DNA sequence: TGTGCCTGGAGTGTAAGGGTAGGGACGAGCAATCAGCCCCAGCATTTT. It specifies CAWSVRVGTSNQPQHF.

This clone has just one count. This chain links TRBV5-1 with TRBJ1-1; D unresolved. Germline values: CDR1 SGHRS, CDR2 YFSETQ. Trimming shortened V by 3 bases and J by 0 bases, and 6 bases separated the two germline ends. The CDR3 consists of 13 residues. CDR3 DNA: TGCGCCAGCAGCTCATCAGTGAACACTGAAGCTTTCTTT. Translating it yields CASSSSVNTEAFF. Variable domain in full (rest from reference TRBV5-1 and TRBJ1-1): KAGVTQTPRYLIKTRGQQVTLSCSPISGHRSVSWYQQTPGQGLQFLFEYFSETQRNKGNFPGRFSGRQFSNSRSEMNVSTLELGDSALYLCASSSSVNTEAFFGQGTRLTVV.

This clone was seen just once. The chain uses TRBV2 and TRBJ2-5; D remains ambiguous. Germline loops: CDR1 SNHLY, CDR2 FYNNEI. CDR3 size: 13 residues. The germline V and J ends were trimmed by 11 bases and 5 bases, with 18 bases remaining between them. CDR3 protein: CASEELEGETQYF. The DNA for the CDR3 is TGTGCCTCCGAGGAGTTGGAAGGGGAGACCCAGTACTTC.

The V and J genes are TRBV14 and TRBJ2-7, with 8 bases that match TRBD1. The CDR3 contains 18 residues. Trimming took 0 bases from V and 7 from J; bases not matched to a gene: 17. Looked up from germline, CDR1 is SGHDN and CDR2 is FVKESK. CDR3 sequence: CASSQEPRPLTGAGEQYF. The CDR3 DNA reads TGTGCCAGCAGCCAAGAGCCGAGGCCCTTGACAGGGGCTGGGGAGCAGTACTTC.

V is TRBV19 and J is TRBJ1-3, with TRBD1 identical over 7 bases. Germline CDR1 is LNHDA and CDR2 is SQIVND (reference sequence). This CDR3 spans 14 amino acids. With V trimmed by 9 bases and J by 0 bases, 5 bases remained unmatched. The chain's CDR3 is CASQQGNSGNTIYF. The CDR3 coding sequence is TGTGCCAGCCAACAGGGGAACTCTGGAAACACCATATATTTT.

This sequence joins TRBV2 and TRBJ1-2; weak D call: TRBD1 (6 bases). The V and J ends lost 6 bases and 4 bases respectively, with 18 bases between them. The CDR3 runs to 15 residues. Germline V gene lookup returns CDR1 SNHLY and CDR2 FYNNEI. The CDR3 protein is CASRKQGGVGYGYTF. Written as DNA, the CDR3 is TGTGCCAGCAGGAAACAGGGAGGGGTCGGCTATGGCTACACCTTC. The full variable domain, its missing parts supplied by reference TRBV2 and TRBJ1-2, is EPEVTQTPSHQVTQMGQEVILRCVPISNHLYFYWYRQILGQKVEFLVSFYNNEISEKSEIFDDQFSVERPDGSNFTLKIRSTKLEDSAMYFCASRKQGGVGYGYTFGSGTRLTVV.

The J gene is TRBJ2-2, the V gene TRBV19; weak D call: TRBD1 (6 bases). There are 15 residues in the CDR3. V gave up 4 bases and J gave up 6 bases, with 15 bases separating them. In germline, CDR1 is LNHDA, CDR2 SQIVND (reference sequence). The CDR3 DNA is TGTGCCAGTAGTACCCGAACAGGGTTGGCCGGGGAGCTGTTTTTT. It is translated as CASSTRTGLAGELFF.

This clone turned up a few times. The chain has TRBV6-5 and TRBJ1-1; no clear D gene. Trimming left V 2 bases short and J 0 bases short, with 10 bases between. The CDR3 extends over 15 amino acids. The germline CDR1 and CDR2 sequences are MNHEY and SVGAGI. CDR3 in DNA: TGTGCCAGCAGTTACGACCCACGGCTGAACACTGAAGCTTTCTTT. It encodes CASSYDPRLNTEAFF.

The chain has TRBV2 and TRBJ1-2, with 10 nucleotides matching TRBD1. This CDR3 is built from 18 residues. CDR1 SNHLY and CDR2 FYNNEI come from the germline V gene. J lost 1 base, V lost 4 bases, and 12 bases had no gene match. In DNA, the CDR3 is TGTGCCAGCAGTGCCCCGGGACAGGGGTCCGGAAATAACTATGGCTACACCTTC. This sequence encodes CASSAPGQGSGNNYGYTF.